Listed below are T cell receptor beta chains from one sample, sequenced in a study of OX40 agonist ivuxolimab in advanced cancers. The assay was immunoSEQ multiplex PCR, and TCRdb's table has in-frame clones only and misses some. The table has tens of thousands of clones, 92% seen once. The material sequenced was CD4+ or CD8+ T cells sorted from blood, taken in a trial of the OX40 agonist ivuxolimab. The receptors originated from an adult with an advanced solid tumor such as melanoma, head and neck, liver or kidney cancer. The CDR3 runs from the conserved cysteine through the conserved F or W. The order of the fields is V gene, clone size, J gene, D gene, CDR3 protein, CDR3 DNA. The D gene is left open where the match is weak. Size tells how often a clone was seen (once, few, many) or the class of an expanded clone, and some rows leave it out.

V gene: TRBV7-6; clone size: -; J gene: TRBJ1-1; D gene: -; CDR3 protein: CASSQGYTEAFF; CDR3 DNA: TGTGCCAGCAGCCAAGGTTACACTGAAGCTTTCTTT
V gene: TRBV27; clone size: -; J gene: TRBJ2-2; D gene: -; CDR3 protein: CASRRLNTGELFF; CDR3 DNA: TGTGCCAGCAGGAGGTTAAACACCGGGGAGCTGTTTTTT
V gene: TRBV5-1; clone size: -; J gene: TRBJ1-3; D gene: -; CDR3 protein: CASSLDETGDNTIYF; CDR3 DNA: TGCGCCAGCAGCTTGGATGAGACAGGCGATAACACCATATATTTT
V gene: TRBV19; clone size: -; J gene: TRBJ1-3; D gene: -; CDR3 protein: CASRTARSGNTIYF; CDR3 DNA: TGTGCCAGTAGGACAGCCCGCTCTGGAAACACCATATATTTT
V gene: TRBV6-1; clone size: -; J gene: TRBJ2-7; D gene: -; CDR3 protein: CASLGPSSYEQYF; CDR3 DNA: TGTGCCAGCTTGGGACCGAGCTCCTACGAGCAGTACTTC
V gene: TRBV5-1; clone size: -; J gene: TRBJ2-1; D gene: -; CDR3 protein: CASSGGQDYNEQFF; CDR3 DNA: TGCGCCAGCAGCGGTGGGCAGGACTACAATGAGCAGTTCTTC
V gene: TRBV4-1; clone size: -; J gene: TRBJ2-7; D gene: TRBD1; CDR3 protein: CASSQDLGTGNYEQYF; CDR3 DNA: TGCGCCAGCAGCCAAGATTTAGGGACAGGGAACTACGAGCAGTACTTC
V gene: TRBV27; clone size: -; J gene: TRBJ1-5; D gene: -; CDR3 protein: CASSLTTGSNQPQHF; CDR3 DNA: TGTGCCAGCAGTTTGACTACAGGGAGCAATCAGCCCCAGCATTTT
V gene: TRBV4-1; clone size: -; J gene: TRBJ1-1; D gene: TRBD1; CDR3 protein: CASSHLTGRNTEAFF; CDR3 DNA: TGCGCCAGCAGCCACCTGACAGGGAGGAACACTGAAGCTTTCTTT
V gene: TRBV4-1; clone size: -; J gene: TRBJ1-4; D gene: TRBD1; CDR3 protein: CASSQLSGQGNEKLFF; CDR3 DNA: TGCGCCAGCAGCCAATTATCGGGACAGGGGAACGAAAAACTGTTTTTT
V gene: TRBV5-1; clone size: once; J gene: TRBJ2-7; D gene: -; CDR3 protein: CASSSFSTYEQYF; CDR3 DNA: TGCGCCAGCAGCTCCTTTAGTACCTACGAGCAGTACTTC
V gene: TRBV27; clone size: -; J gene: TRBJ2-1; D gene: -; CDR3 protein: CASSLGRGEQFF; CDR3 DNA: TGTGCCAGCAGTTTAGGGCGGGGTGAGCAGTTCTTC
V gene: TRBV27; clone size: few; J gene: TRBJ1-6; D gene: TRBD1; CDR3 protein: CASSLNPSGQVSPLHF; CDR3 DNA: TGTGCCAGCAGTTTAAACCCCTCGGGACAGGTTTCACCCCTCCACTTT
V gene: TRBV5-6; clone size: -; J gene: TRBJ2-1; D gene: TRBD1; CDR3 protein: CASSFGQGYNEQFF; CDR3 DNA: TGTGCCAGCAGCTTTGGACAGGGGTACAATGAGCAGTTCTTC
V gene: TRBV30; clone size: -; J gene: TRBJ1-1; D gene: -; CDR3 protein: CAWSLGSGGEAFF; CDR3 DNA: TGTGCCTGGAGTCTAGGGTCGGGGGGTGAAGCTTTCTTT
V gene: TRBV27; clone size: few; J gene: TRBJ1-1; D gene: -; CDR3 protein: CASSLALNTEAFF; CDR3 DNA: TGTGCCAGCAGTTTAGCTCTGAACACTGAAGCTTTCTTT
V gene: TRBV29-1; clone size: -; J gene: TRBJ2-1; D gene: -; CDR3 protein: CSVTYNEQFF; CDR3 DNA: TGCAGCGTCACTTACAATGAGCAGTTCTTC
V gene: TRBV2; clone size: many; J gene: TRBJ2-6; D gene: TRBD1; CDR3 protein: CASSGDRGSGANVLTF; CDR3 DNA: TGTGCCAGCAGTGGGGACAGGGGCTCTGGGGCCAACGTCCTGACTTTC
V gene: TRBV5-4; clone size: -; J gene: TRBJ2-1; D gene: -; CDR3 protein: CASSFSGTEQFF; CDR3 DNA: TGTGCCAGCAGCTTTAGTGGGACTGAGCAGTTCTTC
V gene: TRBV18; clone size: -; J gene: TRBJ2-7; D gene: -; CDR3 protein: CASSPDSYEQYF; CDR3 DNA: TGTGCCAGCTCACCCGACTCCTACGAGCAGTACTTC
V gene: TRBV2; clone size: -; J gene: TRBJ2-1; D gene: -; CDR3 protein: CASTLGGLYNEQFF; CDR3 DNA: TGTGCCAGCACTCTAGGGGGGCTCTACAATGAGCAGTTCTTC
V gene: TRBV4-3; clone size: -; J gene: TRBJ1-1; D gene: -; CDR3 protein: CASSQERAMRDTEAFF; CDR3 DNA: TGCGCCAGCAGCCAAGAAAGGGCAATGAGGGACACTGAAGCTTTCTTT
V gene: TRBV5-1; clone size: -; J gene: TRBJ1-6; D gene: -; CDR3 protein: CASKVGRSSYNSPLHF; CDR3 DNA: TGCGCCAGCAAAGTAGGGCGGAGCTCCTATAATTCACCCCTCCACTTT
V gene: TRBV5-1; clone size: -; J gene: TRBJ1-1; D gene: -; CDR3 protein: CASSLEIRSNTEAFF; CDR3 DNA: TGCGCCAGCAGCTTGGAAATCAGGTCGAACACTGAAGCTTTCTTT
V gene: TRBV30; clone size: -; J gene: TRBJ2-5; D gene: TRBD1; CDR3 protein: CAWGGRTGGIQETQYF; CDR3 DNA: TGTGCCTGGGGTGGCAGGACAGGGGGTATTCAAGAGACCCAGTACTTC
V gene: TRBV6-1; clone size: -; J gene: TRBJ2-7; D gene: -; CDR3 protein: CASSVRGGPYEQYF; CDR3 DNA: TGTGCCAGCAGTGTCAGGGGGGGCCCCTACGAGCAGTACTTC
V gene: TRBV7-9; clone size: -; J gene: TRBJ2-1; D gene: -; CDR3 protein: CASSLHSGNEQFF; CDR3 DNA: TGTGCCAGCAGCTTGCATAGCGGCAATGAGCAGTTCTTC
V gene: TRBV18; clone size: -; J gene: TRBJ1-5; D gene: -; CDR3 protein: CASSLGQVAGNQPQHF; CDR3 DNA: TGTGCCAGCTCACTGGGGCAGGTGGCAGGCAATCAGCCCCAGCATTTT
V gene: TRBV27; clone size: -; J gene: TRBJ2-7; D gene: TRBD1; CDR3 protein: CASSNKGTALYAQYF; CDR3 DNA: TGTGCCAGCAGTAATAAAGGGACAGCACTCTACGCGCAGTACTTC
V gene: TRBV7-9; clone size: -; J gene: TRBJ2-1; D gene: -; CDR3 protein: CASKEGGGFRDEQFF; CDR3 DNA: TGTGCCAGCAAGGAGGGAGGGGGGTTTAGGGATGAGCAGTTCTTC
V gene: TRBV5-1; clone size: -; J gene: TRBJ1-5; D gene: -; CDR3 protein: CASSLRGAGQPQHF; CDR3 DNA: TGCGCCAGCAGCTTGAGAGGGGCGGGTCAGCCCCAGCATTTT
V gene: TRBV5-6; clone size: -; J gene: TRBJ1-2; D gene: -; CDR3 protein: CASSFGQTNYGYTF; CDR3 DNA: TGTGCCAGCAGCTTTGGACAGACCAACTATGGCTACACCTTC
V gene: TRBV5-4; clone size: -; J gene: TRBJ2-1; D gene: -; CDR3 protein: CASSSSGHNEQFF; CDR3 DNA: TGTGCCAGCAGCTCGTCCGGCCACAATGAGCAGTTCTTC
V gene: TRBV13; clone size: -; J gene: TRBJ2-5; D gene: TRBD2; CDR3 protein: CASSQGTSGNQETQYF; CDR3 DNA: TGTGCCAGCAGCCAGGGGACTAGCGGAAACCAAGAGACCCAGTACTTC
V gene: TRBV7-2; clone size: -; J gene: TRBJ2-1; D gene: -; CDR3 protein: CASSPRVYNEQFF; CDR3 DNA: TGTGCCAGCAGCCCGCGGGTTTACAATGAGCAGTTCTTC
V gene: TRBV27; clone size: -; J gene: TRBJ2-1; D gene: -; CDR3 protein: CASSLSGVSQEQFF; CDR3 DNA: TGTGCCAGCAGTTTGAGTGGGGTCTCCCAAGAGCAGTTCTTC
V gene: TRBV9; clone size: -; J gene: TRBJ2-1; D gene: -; CDR3 protein: CASSVARTTPYNEQFF; CDR3 DNA: TGTGCCAGCAGCGTGGCCAGGACCACCCCCTACAATGAGCAGTTCTTC
V gene: TRBV4-3; clone size: -; J gene: TRBJ1-1; D gene: TRBD1; CDR3 protein: CASSQVNRGFEAFF; CDR3 DNA: TGCGCCAGCAGCCAAGTTAACAGGGGGTTTGAAGCTTTCTTT
V gene: TRBV4-1; clone size: -; J gene: TRBJ2-5; D gene: -; CDR3 protein: CASSQDLAEQETQYF; CDR3 DNA: TGCGCCAGCAGCCAAGATCTGGCGGAACAAGAGACCCAGTACTTC
V gene: TRBV28; clone size: -; J gene: TRBJ2-7; D gene: -; CDR3 protein: CASRDYEQYF; CDR3 DNA: TGTGCCAGCAGGGACTACGAGCAGTACTTC
V gene: TRBV5-6; clone size: -; J gene: TRBJ2-7; D gene: -; CDR3 protein: CASSLARGSYEQYF; CDR3 DNA: TGTGCCAGCAGCTTGGCCCGCGGTTCCTACGAGCAGTACTTC
V gene: TRBV27; clone size: -; J gene: TRBJ1-3; D gene: TRBD1; CDR3 protein: CASSRDRGFGNTIYF; CDR3 DNA: TGTGCCAGCAGTCGCGACAGGGGATTCGGAAACACCATATATTTT
V gene: TRBV27; clone size: -; J gene: TRBJ2-1; D gene: TRBD2; CDR3 protein: CASSWTSGSGEQFF; CDR3 DNA: TGTGCCAGCAGTTGGACTAGCGGGAGTGGGGAGCAGTTCTTC
V gene: TRBV4-2; clone size: few; J gene: TRBJ1-5; D gene: -; CDR3 protein: CASSRGDQPQHF; CDR3 DNA: TGTGCCAGCAGCCGGGGGGATCAGCCCCAGCATTTT
V gene: TRBV5-8; clone size: -; J gene: TRBJ2-1; D gene: -; CDR3 protein: CASSSRSSSYNEQFF; CDR3 DNA: TGTGCCAGCAGCTCTAGATCGAGCTCCTACAATGAGCAGTTCTTC
V gene: TRBV25-1; clone size: -; J gene: TRBJ2-1; D gene: -; CDR3 protein: CAGGWGDEQFF; CDR3 DNA: TGTGCCGGCGGGTGGGGGGATGAGCAGTTCTTC
V gene: TRBV6-1; clone size: -; J gene: TRBJ2-7; D gene: -; CDR3 protein: CASSERRGSYEQYF; CDR3 DNA: TGTGCCAGCAGTGAACGACGCGGGTCCTACGAGCAGTACTTC
V gene: TRBV5-6; clone size: -; J gene: TRBJ1-1; D gene: -; CDR3 protein: CASSLAMDTEAFF; CDR3 DNA: TGTGCCAGCAGCTTGGCGATGGACACTGAAGCTTTCTTT
V gene: TRBV2; clone size: -; J gene: TRBJ2-5; D gene: -; CDR3 protein: CASSEGPQETQYF; CDR3 DNA: TGTGCCAGCAGTGAAGGACCCCAAGAGACCCAGTACTTC